A single sample gave rise to the 3 T cell receptor beta chains below, sequenced in a study of blood T cell repertoires in COVID-19. TCRdb keeps only in-frame clones here, not all; method: immunoSEQ multiplex PCR. The data hold around 250,000 clones, with 86% observed a single time. Sequencing was performed on peripheral blood. These receptors all come from a young man with active or convalescent COVID-19.

Concerning this clone itself: Mismatch with germline at one junction end may stem from a read error. This chain connects TRBV5-1 to TRBJ2-1; 8 bases agree with TRBD1. The CDR3 has 13 residues. Germline CDR1 SGHRS, CDR2 YFSETQ. The CDR3 nucleotides read TGCGCCAGCAGCGTTTATGCGACAGGGGTACCGCTCTTC. Translating gives CASSVYATGVPLF.

V usage is TRBV3-1 (or the pseudogene TRBV3-2) and J usage is TRBJ1-4, with D maybe TRBD1 (5 bases). Between the trimmed V and J ends, which lost 5 bases and 8 bases, there was a span of 15 bases. This CDR3 contains 14 residues. Germline values: CDR1 LGHDT, CDR2 YNNKEL (reference sequence). The CDR3 sequence is CASSSKGMGEKLFF. Here the CDR3 DNA reads TGTGCCAGCAGCTCTAAGGGGATGGGAGAAAAACTGTTTTTT.

The chain combines TRBV24-1 with TRBJ2-3; 10 bases are shared with TRBD1. The CDR3 consists of 16 residues. The germline V gene encodes CDR1 KGHDR and CDR2 SFDVKD. Trimming at V came to 4 bases and at J to 4 bases, leaving 7 bases not matched to a gene. This chain's CDR3 is CATSDPGTGASDTQYF. CDR3 nucleotide sequence: TGTGCCACCAGTGACCCCGGGACAGGGGCATCAGATACGCAGTATTTT.